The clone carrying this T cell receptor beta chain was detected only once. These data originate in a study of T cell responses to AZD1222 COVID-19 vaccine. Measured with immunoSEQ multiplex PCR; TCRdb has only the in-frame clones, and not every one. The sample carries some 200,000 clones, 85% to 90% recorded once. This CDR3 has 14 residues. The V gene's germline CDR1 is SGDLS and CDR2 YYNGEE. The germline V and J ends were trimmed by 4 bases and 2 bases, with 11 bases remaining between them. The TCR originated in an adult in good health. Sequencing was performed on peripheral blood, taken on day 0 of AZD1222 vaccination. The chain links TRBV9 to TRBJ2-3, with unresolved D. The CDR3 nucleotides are TGTGCCAGCAGCCCGGCAGCCTACACAGATACGCAGTATTTT. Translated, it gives CASSPAAYTDTQYF.